These 24 T cell receptor beta chains were sequenced from one sample in a study of T cells after yellow fever vaccination. TCRdb used MiXCR to reprocess the 5' RACE reads, holding one entry per CDR3 protein. The table has approximately 580,000 distinct CDR3 sequences, roughly 17% seen once; the top ten hold 15% to 20%. The sample here was PBMCs, taken 4 to 6 days after the first yellow fever vaccination. The source is a young man who received the YFV17D yellow fever vaccine.

The chain uses TRBV25-1 and TRBJ1-1, with D unresolved. CDR1 is MGHDK, CDR2 SYGVNS, per germline. The CDR3 length is 14 residues. Trimming shortened V by 1 base and J by 0 bases, and 6 bases separated the two germline ends. CDR3 loop: CASSEFSMNTEAFF. The CDR3 DNA sequence: TGTGCCAGCAGTGAATTCAGTATGAACACTGAAGCTTTCTTT.

The chain carries TRBV12-5 and TRBJ2-7; maybe TRBD2 (5 bases). This CDR3 comprises 13 residues. With 6 bases removed from V and 4 bases from J, the gap between germline ends came to 13 bases. Germline CDR1 is LGHNT and CDR2 is FRNRAP. The CDR3 sequence: CASGDGNNYEQYF. As DNA, the CDR3 is TGTGCTAGTGGCGACGGGAACAATTACGAGCAGTACTTC.

The sample holds a few counts of this clonotype. This chain uses TRBV9 with TRBJ2-3; 7 bases agree with TRBD2. Germline CDR1 and CDR2: SGDLS and YYNGEE. The ends lost 3 bases at V and 0 bases at J; junction bases unmatched: 1. CDR3 length: 14 residues. CDR3 residues: CASSDSGSTDTQYF. The DNA for the CDR3 is TGTGCCAGCAGCGATAGCGGGAGCACAGATACGCAGTATTTT.

This clonotype was seen only a few times. The CDR3 here is CASSGEQGFTDTQYF. CDR3 in DNA: TGTGCCAGCAGCGGGGAGCAGGGATTCACAGATACGCAGTATTTT. The chain carries TRBV7-9 and TRBJ2-3; D may be TRBD1 or TRBD2 (5 bases each). With 5 bases removed from V and 2 bases from J, the gap between germline ends came to 14 bases. This CDR3 is 15 amino acids long. Looked up from germline, CDR1 is SEHNR and CDR2 is FQNEAQ (reference sequence).

There are a few counts of this clonotype. This chain connects TRBV7-6 to TRBJ2-7; D is uncertain. Trimming took off 5 bases at V and 3 bases at J, with 8 bases between the two ends. Germline V lookup: CDR1 SGHVS, CDR2 FNYEAQ. The CDR3 totals 12 residues. CDR3 DNA: TGTGCCAGCAGCCCCGACAACTACGAGCAGTACTTC. Translating it yields CASSPDNYEQYF.

CDR3 in DNA: TGCGCCAGCAGCTTGGCCTTTGTTGCGGGGGCGGACGGCTACACCTTC. Its translation is CASSLAFVAGADGYTF. The V call is TRBV5-1, the J call TRBJ1-2; D might be TRBD1 (6 bases). Trimming left V 0 bases short and J 8 bases short, with 20 bases between. This CDR3 has 16 residues. Germline assignment: CDR1 SGHRS and CDR2 YFSETQ.

The rearrangement joins TRBV25-1 to TRBJ1-4, with a weak D call TRBD1 (5 bases). V dropped 7 bases and J dropped 3 bases, with 15 bases sitting between them. The CDR3 has 15 residues. Per germline, CDR1 MGHDK and CDR2 SYGVNS. The CDR3 spells CASTTSWGSNEKLFF. Written as DNA, the CDR3 is TGTGCCAGCACAACCTCATGGGGGTCTAATGAAAAACTGTTTTTT.

Here the CDR3 DNA reads TGTGCCAGCAGTTTAGGGATGGGGGCGGACTATGGCTACACCTTC. It specifies CASSLGMGADYGYTF. This chain uses TRBV12-3 or TRBV12-4 with TRBJ1-2; the D gene is possibly TRBD1 (6 bases). The CDR3 consists of 15 residues. The ends were cut back, 1 base at V and 3 bases at J, with 12 bases in the middle.

This chain joins TRBV11-2 and TRBJ1-5; D not certain. The CDR3 consists of 14 residues. Germline lookup yields CDR1 SGHAT and CDR2 FQNNGV. V was pared by 5 bases and J by 0 bases, with 8 bases between. The CDR3 sequence: CASSQTYSNQPQHF. In DNA, the CDR3 is TGTGCCAGCAGCCAAACATATAGCAATCAGCCCCAGCATTTT.

This clonotype was counted between two and nine times. The gene calls are TRBV9 and TRBJ2-1; D unresolved. CDR1 and CDR2 from the germline V gene are SGDLS and YYNGEE. V lost 0 bases and J lost 9, with 4 bases in between. This CDR3 contains 11 residues. CDR3 nucleotides: TGTGCCAGCAGCGTAGGGGTTGAGCAGTTCTTC. The encoded protein is CASSVGVEQFF.

This clonotype was observed a few times. V gene TRBV5-1 combines with J gene TRBJ2-1; 8 bases are a match to TRBD2. The CDR3 covers 16 residues. Germline CDR1 is SGHRS and CDR2 is YFSETQ. V trimming: 2 bases; J trimming: 0 bases; junction bases outside the gene matches: 4. The CDR3 DNA is TGCGCCAGCAGCTTTCGGGGGGGGACCTCCTACAATGAGCAGTTCTTC. Protein sequence: CASSFRGGTSYNEQFF.

The rearrangement links TRBV5-4 to TRBJ2-4; D perhaps matches TRBD2 (6 bases). This CDR3 spans 16 amino acids. V was trimmed by 2 bases and J by 1 base, leaving 13 bases between them. Germline V CDR1 and CDR2: SGHNT, YYREEE (reference sequence). CDR3 nucleotides: TGTGCCAGCAGCTTTGGGACTGGGGGGGCCAAAAACATTCAGTACTTC. This encodes CASSFGTGGAKNIQYF.

The genes are TRBV5-1 and TRBJ1-1, with no clear D. CDR3 length equals 16 residues. Trimming cost V 0 bases and J 1 base, with 13 bases left between them. Germline CDR1 reads SGHRS; CDR2 reads YFSETQ. The CDR3 reads CASSLGAGGWNTEAFF. Written as DNA, the CDR3 is TGCGCCAGCAGCTTGGGTGCGGGTGGCTGGAACACTGAAGCTTTCTTT.

In its sample, this clonotype was seen a few times. The V and J genes are TRBV12-3 or TRBV12-4 and TRBJ1-5; D is unclear. V was pared by 3 bases and J by 3 bases, with 9 bases between. CDR3 length equals 14 residues. CDR3 sequence: CASSFYGNNQPQHF. The CDR3 DNA is TGTGCCAGCAGTTTTTACGGGAACAATCAGCCCCAGCATTTT.

The chain employs TRBV30 and TRBJ2-5; D possibly uses TRBD1 or TRBD2 (5 bases each). CDR1 is GTSNPN and CDR2 is SVGIG in the germline V gene (reference sequence). The germline V and J ends were trimmed by 4 bases and 5 bases, with 14 bases remaining between them. The CDR3 loop spans 13 amino acids. CDR3 amino acids: CAWTEGPGETQYF. For the CDR3, the DNA is TGTGCCTGGACCGAGGGACCTGGGGAGACCCAGTACTTC.

This clonotype was picked up a small number of times. The chain is built from TRBV7-3 and TRBJ1-2; D is ambiguous. V was clipped by 1 base and J by 8 bases, with 17 bases between them. The CDR3 length is 15 residues. From germline, CDR1 is SGHTA and CDR2 FQGTGA. The CDR3 DNA reads as TGTGCCAGCAGCTTAATCCGAATTCCGGGGATAGGCTACACCTTC. Amino acid sequence: CASSLIRIPGIGYTF. Variable domain in full (rest from reference TRBV7-3 and TRBJ1-2): GAGVSQTPSNKVTEKGKYVELRCDPISGHTALYWYRQSLGQGPEFLIYFQGTGAADDSGLPNDRFFAVRPEGSVSTLKIQRTERGDSAVYLCASSLIRIPGIGYTFGSGTRLTVV.

V and J are TRBV12-3 or TRBV12-4 and TRBJ1-4; D uncertain. V lost 2 bases and J lost 12, with 13 bases in between. This CDR3 is built from 13 residues. CDR3 DNA: TGTGCCAGCAGTTTATCTTTCGGCAGCGAACTGTTTTTT. It specifies CASSLSFGSELFF.

The chain uses TRBV9 and TRBJ2-1; D may be TRBD2 (6 bases). Trimming removed 3 bases from V and 0 bases from J, with 22 bases in between. Germline loops: CDR1 SGDLS, CDR2 YYNGEE. CDR3 length: 19 amino acids. The CDR3 region has the DNA TGTGCCAGCAGCGACCGGAGGGAGGCAAACGACGTCTCCTACAATGAGCAGTTCTTC. Its protein product is CASSDRREANDVSYNEQFF.

This rearrangement joins TRBV29-1 to TRBJ2-5; D might be TRBD1 (6 bases). CDR1 is SQVTM and CDR2 is ANQGSEA in the germline V gene. V was cut by 3 bases and J by 5 bases, with 19 bases left in between. CDR3 length equals 15 residues. The CDR3 sequence: CSVEFTGSGAETQYF. DNA of the CDR3: TGCAGCGTTGAGTTTACAGGGTCAGGAGCGGAGACCCAGTACTTC.

The chain employs TRBV4-1 and TRBJ1-2, with 9 bases matching TRBD1. The CDR3 loop spans 16 amino acids. Germline CDR1 MGHRA, CDR2 YSYEKL. V shed 5 bases and J 4 bases; nucleotides not matched to a gene: 11. The CDR3, as DNA: TGCGCCAGCAGCAACACCCGGGACAGGGCCTTCTATGGCTACACCTTC. Protein product: CASSNTRDRAFYGYTF.

This clonotype was found many times. A junction boundary mismatches the germline segment, possibly from a read error. CDR3: CASSHTLDTIVF. For the CDR3, the DNA is TGCGCCAGCAGCCACACACTGGACACGATTGTCTTC. V usage is TRBV5-1 and J usage is TRBJ2-5; TRBD1 might be the D (5 bases). The CDR3 has 12 amino acids. Germline loops: CDR1 SGHRS, CDR2 YFSETQ.

A note on this clonotype: An end of the junction does not agree with germline; a read error may underlie this. The rearrangement joins TRBV2 to TRBJ1-5; D remains unclear. The CDR3 extends over 14 amino acids. The V gene's germline CDR1 is SNHLY and CDR2 FYNNEI. CDR3 protein: CASNEGTRFQPQHF. The DNA for the CDR3 is TGTGCCAGCAATGAAGGCACCCGGTTTCAGCCCCAGCATTTT.

This clonotype was observed a few times. The chain links TRBV4-3 to TRBJ1-6; D gene uncertain. Trimming took off 0 bases at V and 6 bases at J, with 6 bases between the two ends. The V gene's germline CDR1 is LGHNA and CDR2 YSLEER. The CDR3 contains 14 residues. The CDR3 spells CASSQDDLNSPLHF. In DNA, the CDR3 is TGCGCCAGCAGCCAAGACGACCTTAATTCACCCCTCCACTTT.

In this sample, this clonotype turned up once. The chain recombines TRBV7-2 with TRBJ2-7; D not resolved. The ends were cut back, 6 bases at V and 2 bases at J, with 14 bases in the middle. The CDR3 sequence is 14 residues long. From germline, CDR1 is SGHTA and CDR2 FQGNSA. The chain's CDR3 is CASSYGEVPYEQYF. The CDR3 coding sequence is TGTGCCAGCAGTTACGGAGAGGTTCCCTACGAGCAGTACTTC.